The source of this T cell receptor beta chain is a study of identical twins. General study results and limits: Partial confounding of zero-insertion analyses by invariant MAIT and iNKT cells was possible. There were fewer insertions in abundant cord blood beta clonotypes, but memory repertoires showed no such pattern. The study drew conclusions from cross-sectional statistical analysis, not from following the same donors.

The CDR3 is 17 residues long. Germline CDR1 DFQATT, CDR2 SNEGSKA (reference sequence). After removal of 0 bases from V and 2 bases from J, the junction contained 7 bases not matched to a gene. After template switching added a universal primer site, the resulting cDNA carried unique molecular identifiers. From the 5' RACE reads, TCRdb called clonotypes with MiXCR, one entry per CDR3 protein. Among nearly 650,000 distinct CDR3 sequences listed, 7% to 7.5% were seen once. In regard to this clonotype: Its antigen is not known.

These sequences were also reported in another study, on yellow fever vaccine responses in identical twins.

The TCR originated in a young woman in good health. Material for sequencing was PBMCs. The rearrangement joins TRBV20-1 to TRBJ2-2, with 9 bases aligning to TRBD1. This CDR3 reads CSARDGGGQGNTGELFF. Written as DNA, the CDR3 is TGCAGTGCTAGAGATGGCGGGGGACAGGGCAACACCGGGGAGCTGTTTTTT.